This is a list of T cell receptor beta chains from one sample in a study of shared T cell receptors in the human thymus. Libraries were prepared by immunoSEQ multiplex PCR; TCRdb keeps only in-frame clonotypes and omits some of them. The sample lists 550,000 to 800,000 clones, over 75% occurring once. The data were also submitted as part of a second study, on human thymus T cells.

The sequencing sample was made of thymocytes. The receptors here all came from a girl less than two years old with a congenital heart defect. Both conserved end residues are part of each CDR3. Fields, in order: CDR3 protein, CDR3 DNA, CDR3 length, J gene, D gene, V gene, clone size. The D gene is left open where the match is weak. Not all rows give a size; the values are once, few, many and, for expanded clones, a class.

CDR3aa: CASSYKTGGRGNTIYF; CDR3nt: TGTGCCAGCAGCTACAAAACAGGGGGCCGCGGAAACACCATATATTTT; len: 16; j_gene: TRBJ1-3; d_gene: TRBD1; v_gene: TRBV7-8; abundance: .
CDR3aa: CASSPLQRGASYEQYF; CDR3nt: TGCGCCAGCAGCCCGCTACAGCGGGGGGCCTCCTACGAGCAGTACTTC; len: 16; j_gene: TRBJ2-7; d_gene: TRBD2; v_gene: TRBV4-1; abundance: .
CDR3aa: CASSPDREGETQYF; CDR3nt: TGCGCCAGCAGCCCTGACAGGGAAGGGGAGACCCAGTACTTC; len: 14; j_gene: TRBJ2-5; d_gene: TRBD1; v_gene: TRBV4-3; abundance: .
CDR3aa: CASSLQSGTPGTEAFF; CDR3nt: TGCGCCAGCAGTCTCCAGAGTGGGACACCCGGGACTGAAGCTTTCTTT; len: 16; j_gene: TRBJ1-1; d_gene: .; v_gene: TRBV5-1; abundance: .
CDR3aa: CASSSPVNTEAFF; CDR3nt: TGTGCCAGCAGCTCTCCAGTGAACACTGAAGCTTTCTTT; len: 13; j_gene: TRBJ1-1; d_gene: .; v_gene: TRBV11-2; abundance: .
CDR3aa: CASRHRESSYEQYF; CDR3nt: TGTGCCAGCCGTCACAGGGAGAGCTCCTACGAGCAGTACTTC; len: 14; j_gene: TRBJ2-7; d_gene: .; v_gene: TRBV28; abundance: few
CDR3aa: CASSLGGEKNTEAFF; CDR3nt: TGTGCCAGCAGCTTGGGGGGGGAAAAGAACACTGAAGCTTTCTTT; len: 15; j_gene: TRBJ1-1; d_gene: .; v_gene: TRBV5-5; abundance: .
CDR3aa: CASSLLLDRGHYNEQFF; CDR3nt: TGTGCCAGCAGCTTATTATTGGACAGGGGGCACTACAATGAGCAGTTCTTC; len: 17; j_gene: TRBJ2-1; d_gene: TRBD1; v_gene: TRBV7-6; abundance: .
CDR3aa: CASSEAHWDRGLMGNTIYF; CDR3nt: TGTGCCAGCAGTGAAGCCCATTGGGACAGGGGGCTAATGGGAAACACCATATATTTT; len: 19; j_gene: TRBJ1-3; d_gene: TRBD1; v_gene: TRBV6-1; abundance: .
CDR3aa: CASSQDSKVRDKNIQYF; CDR3nt: TGCGCCAGCAGCCAAGATTCTAAGGTCAGGGATAAAAACATTCAGTACTTC; len: 17; j_gene: TRBJ2-4; d_gene: .; v_gene: TRBV4-3; abundance: .
CDR3aa: CASSPGLRAGELFF; CDR3nt: .; len: 14; j_gene: TRBJ2-2; d_gene: .; v_gene: TRBV28; abundance: .
CDR3aa: CASSRVSNSPLHF; CDR3nt: TGTGCCAGCAGCCGGGTCTCAAATTCACCCCTCCACTTT; len: 13; j_gene: TRBJ1-6; d_gene: .; v_gene: TRBV7-2; abundance: .
CDR3aa: CASSLGLDSYNEQFF; CDR3nt: TGTGCCAGCAGCTTGGGATTAGACTCCTACAATGAGCAGTTCTTC; len: 15; j_gene: TRBJ2-1; d_gene: .; v_gene: TRBV5-8; abundance: .
CDR3aa: CASSLEGGRGLEKLFF; CDR3nt: TGTGCCAGCAGCTTAGAGGGTGGCAGGGGGCTTGAAAAACTGTTTTTT; len: 16; j_gene: TRBJ1-4; d_gene: TRBD1; v_gene: TRBV7-9; abundance: .
CDR3aa: CASSHGQGLYEQYF; CDR3nt: TGTGCCAGCAGCCACGGACAGGGGCTCTACGAGCAGTACTTC; len: 14; j_gene: TRBJ2-7; d_gene: TRBD1; v_gene: TRBV6-6; abundance: .
CDR3aa: CASSHQGDTGSYNEQFF; CDR3nt: TGCGCCAGCAGCCATCAAGGGGACACCGGCTCCTACAATGAGCAGTTCTTC; len: 17; j_gene: TRBJ2-1; d_gene: .; v_gene: TRBV4-1; abundance: .
CDR3aa: CASSRPRGENTEAFF; CDR3nt: TGTGCCAGCAGCAGACCTCGGGGGGAGAACACTGAAGCTTTCTTT; len: 15; j_gene: TRBJ1-1; d_gene: .; v_gene: TRBV6-5; abundance: .
CDR3aa: CSAGGQGVCTGELFF; CDR3nt: TGCAGCGCGGGGGGACAGGGGGTTTGTACCGGGGAGCTGTTTTTT; len: 15; j_gene: TRBJ2-2; d_gene: TRBD1; v_gene: TRBV29-1; abundance: .
CDR3aa: CASSLDTGVWETQYF; CDR3nt: TGTGCCAGCAGCTTAGACACGGGGGTGTGGGAGACCCAGTACTTC; len: 15; j_gene: TRBJ2-5; d_gene: .; v_gene: TRBV7-6; abundance: .
CDR3aa: CASSFRTGADSPLHF; CDR3nt: TGCGCCAGCAGTTTCCGGACAGGGGCTGATTCACCCCTCCACTTT; len: 15; j_gene: TRBJ1-6; d_gene: TRBD1; v_gene: TRBV10-1; abundance: once
CDR3aa: CASSPTVEAFF; CDR3nt: TGTGCCAGCAGCCCGACAGTTGAAGCTTTCTTT; len: 11; j_gene: TRBJ1-1; d_gene: .; v_gene: TRBV7-2; abundance: .
CDR3aa: CASSPAGKQGNTIYF; CDR3nt: TGCGCCAGCAGCCCGGCGGGCAAGCAGGGAAACACCATATATTTT; len: 15; j_gene: TRBJ1-3; d_gene: .; v_gene: TRBV4-1; abundance: .
CDR3aa: CASSQDMGSGDQETQYF; CDR3nt: TGCGCCAGCAGCCAAGATATGGGTAGCGGGGACCAAGAGACCCAGTACTTC; len: 17; j_gene: TRBJ2-5; d_gene: TRBD2; v_gene: TRBV4-3; abundance: .
CDR3aa: CASSLGTGIYTTGELFF; CDR3nt: TGTGCCAGCAGCTTAGGAACCGGGATCTATACCACCGGGGAGCTGTTTTTT; len: 17; j_gene: TRBJ2-2; d_gene: .; v_gene: TRBV11-3; abundance: .
CDR3aa: CASSPPRQGPTEAFF; CDR3nt: TGTGCCAGCAGCCCCCCCAGACAGGGACCAACTGAAGCTTTCTTT; len: 15; j_gene: TRBJ1-1; d_gene: TRBD1; v_gene: TRBV14; abundance: .
CDR3aa: CASSLVETGVYYTEAFF; CDR3nt: TGTGCCAGCAGCTTAGTGGAAACAGGGGTTTACTACACTGAAGCTTTCTTT; len: 17; j_gene: TRBJ1-1; d_gene: TRBD1; v_gene: TRBV11-2; abundance: .
CDR3aa: CASSGASGTGPGEKLFF; CDR3nt: TGTGCCAGCAGCGGAGCCTCTGGGACAGGGCCGGGGGAAAAACTGTTTTTT; len: 17; j_gene: TRBJ1-4; d_gene: TRBD1; v_gene: TRBV9; abundance: .
CDR3aa: CAISETWRVKNIQYF; CDR3nt: TGTGCCATCAGTGAAACGTGGCGGGTCAAAAACATTCAGTACTTC; len: 15; j_gene: TRBJ2-4; d_gene: .; v_gene: TRBV10-3; abundance: .
CDR3aa: CASISVGRGMNTEAFF; CDR3nt: TGTGCCAGCATCTCTGTTGGCAGGGGTATGAACACTGAAGCTTTCTTT; len: 16; j_gene: TRBJ1-1; d_gene: .; v_gene: TRBV7-9; abundance: .
CDR3aa: CASSHRQAVGYEQYF; CDR3nt: TGCGCCAGCAGCCATCGACAGGCCGTAGGCTACGAGCAGTACTTC; len: 15; j_gene: TRBJ2-7; d_gene: .; v_gene: TRBV4-3; abundance: few
CDR3aa: CASSQEQGGWTVNTEAFF; CDR3nt: TGCGCCAGCAGCCAAGAACAGGGGGGGTGGACGGTGAACACTGAAGCTTTCTTT; len: 18; j_gene: TRBJ1-1; d_gene: TRBD1; v_gene: TRBV4-1; abundance: .
CDR3aa: CASSPIDDDRGRTEAFF; CDR3nt: TGCGCCAGCAGCCCCATTGATGATGACAGGGGAAGGACTGAAGCTTTCTTT; len: 17; j_gene: TRBJ1-1; d_gene: TRBD1; v_gene: TRBV5-1; abundance: .
CDR3aa: CASSYRLFDNYGYTF; CDR3nt: TGTGCCAGCAGCTACAGACTATTTGACAACTATGGCTACACCTTC; len: 15; j_gene: TRBJ1-2; d_gene: .; v_gene: TRBV7-2; abundance: .
CDR3aa: CASTPGEGQGGSREGNQPQHF; CDR3nt: TGTGCCAGTACTCCGGGGGAGGGACAGGGAGGTTCGCGGGAGGGCAATCAGCCCCAGCATTTT; len: 21; j_gene: TRBJ1-5; d_gene: TRBD1; v_gene: TRBV19; abundance: .
CDR3aa: CASSYLTGGSTDTQYF; CDR3nt: TGCGCCAGCAGCTATTTGACAGGGGGGAGCACAGATACGCAGTATTTT; len: 16; j_gene: TRBJ2-3; d_gene: TRBD1; v_gene: TRBV5-1; abundance: .
CDR3aa: CASSVEGQLMNTEAFF; CDR3nt: TGTGCCAGCAGCGTAGAAGGACAGTTGATGAACACTGAAGCTTTCTTT; len: 16; j_gene: TRBJ1-1; d_gene: .; v_gene: TRBV9; abundance: .
CDR3aa: CASSQDKGAWDTDTQYF; CDR3nt: TGTGCCAGCAGCCAAGATAAAGGGGCCTGGGACACAGATACGCAGTATTTT; len: 17; j_gene: TRBJ2-3; d_gene: .; v_gene: TRBV14; abundance: .
CDR3aa: CASSFAGHTGELFF; CDR3nt: TGTGCCAGCAGCTTTGCGGGACACACCGGGGAGCTGTTTTTT; len: 14; j_gene: TRBJ2-2; d_gene: .; v_gene: TRBV7-6; abundance: .
CDR3aa: CASSPTSGQKNTEAFF; CDR3nt: TGTGCCAGCAGCCCGACTTCGGGACAGAAGAACACTGAAGCTTTCTTT; len: 16; j_gene: TRBJ1-1; d_gene: TRBD1; v_gene: TRBV7-9; abundance: .
CDR3aa: CASSLTLVGGNSPLHF; CDR3nt: TGCGCCAGCAGCTTAACCTTGGTCGGGGGTAATTCACCCCTCCACTTT; len: 16; j_gene: TRBJ1-6; d_gene: .; v_gene: TRBV5-1; abundance: .
CDR3aa: CASSRSNCNQPQHF; CDR3nt: TGTGCCAGCAGCCGCTCCAACTGCAATCAGCCCCAGCATTTT; len: 14; j_gene: TRBJ1-5; d_gene: .; v_gene: TRBV6-6; abundance: .
CDR3aa: CASSVDRGDTEAFF; CDR3nt: TGTGCCAGCAGTGTCGACAGGGGCGACACTGAAGCTTTCTTT; len: 14; j_gene: TRBJ1-1; d_gene: TRBD1; v_gene: TRBV6-4; abundance: once